This T cell receptor beta chain was sequenced during a study of control samples from healthy donors and cancer patients (dated by TCRdb to 2019 to 2021). Library prep was done by the immunoSEQ multiplex PCR assay. In its TCRdb copy, this immuneACCESS table keeps in-frame sequences only and misses some clones. Where compared with another copy, unresolved V genes explain less than half of these, and the others have no known cause. This sample gives about 44,000 clones in total; 87% of them show up just once. Jointly, the top ten make up roughly 10% of the sample. To note about this clone: The antigen this receptor binds is unknown. It has no much larger one-base neighbor in the sample; base qualities were not kept.

The CDR3 runs 14 amino acids, cysteine and phenylalanine included. Left in the record is the CDR3 DNA by itself, 42 bases read in frame from the first base. The junction shows trimming of 6 bases on V and 5 bases on J, and the gene matches do not reach 9 bases of it. Sequences SGHTA (CDR1) and FQGNSA (CDR2) are obtained from the germline V gene. The sample consisted of PBMCs. In this chain, TRBV7-2 is recombined with TRBJ1-1, with 7 junctional bases fitting TRBD1. The TCR comes from a woman in her fifties or sixties with lung cancer. The DNA sequence is TGTGCCAGCAGTTTCAACAGGGGTGGGACTGAAGCTTTCTTT. This translates into CASSFNRGGTEAFF.